This passage covers 20 T cell receptor beta chains from one sample sequenced in a study of identical twins. TCRdb re-called the 5' RACE reads with MiXCR, one entry per CDR3 protein. This sample has some 97,000 distinct CDR3 sequences, with about 5.6% found just once. Material: memory T cells sorted from blood. The receptors were gathered from a woman in her 50s in good health.

This clonotype was recorded at least ten times. V and J are TRBV24-1 and TRBJ1-3; D uncertain. The length of the CDR3 is 14 residues. With 5 bases removed from V and 0 bases from J, the gap between germline ends came to 7 bases. Per germline, CDR1 KGHDR and CDR2 SFDVKD. The CDR3 sequence: CATSAGHSGNTIYF. The CDR3 region has the DNA TGTGCCACCAGTGCCGGCCACTCTGGAAACACCATATATTTT.

This clonotype appeared many times. One base away lies a much larger clone, so this may be a sequencing read error. This chain links TRBV4-1 with TRBJ1-2, with D unresolved. The CDR3 spans 17 residues. Germline V gives CDR1 MGHRA, CDR2 YSYEKL. In DNA form, the CDR3 reads TGCGCCAGCAGCCAAGAGTTCGGTGGAAGCGTGTCTTTTAGCTACCCCTTC. This codes for CASSQEFGGSVSFSYPF.

The gene calls are TRBV19 and TRBJ2-1, with no clear D. Trimming removed 10 bases from V and 0 bases from J, with 13 bases in between. CDR3 length: 14 residues. Germline V CDR1 and CDR2: LNHDA, SQIVND (reference sequence). CDR3 residues: CAISSIPSYNEQFF. The DNA for the CDR3 is TGTGCCATTTCATCAATCCCCTCCTACAATGAGCAGTTCTTC.

There are a few counts of this clonotype. This sequence joins TRBV20-1 and TRBJ1-1; a possible D gene is TRBD1 (6 bases). With 5 bases removed from V and 5 bases from J, the gap between germline ends came to 15 bases. The CDR3 is made up of 13 amino acids. CDR1 is DFQATT and CDR2 is SNEGSKA in the germline V gene (reference sequence). The CDR3 here is CSARTGRGTEAFF. In DNA form, the CDR3 reads TGCAGTGCTCGTACAGGGAGAGGTACTGAAGCTTTCTTT.

This clonotype was counted at least ten times. V is TRBV27 and J is TRBJ2-1; perhaps TRBD2 as D (6 bases). CDR3 length equals 11 residues. The V end was cut by 10 bases, the J end by 9 bases, with 13 bases between. Germline V CDR1 and CDR2: MNHEY, SMNVEV (reference sequence). This CDR3 reads CATNGGFEQFF. CDR3 sequence (DNA): TGTGCCACAAATGGGGGGTTTGAGCAGTTCTTC.

This clonotype was recorded many times. J is TRBJ2-1 and V is TRBV7-8; TRBD2 agrees at 8 bases. V lost 4 bases to trimming and J lost 4 bases; unmatched junction nucleotides: 6. The CDR3 is 15 amino acids. CDR1 and CDR2 from the germline V gene are SGHVS and FQNEAQ. The CDR3 DNA is TGTGCCAGCAGCTCCCACGGGGGGGCGTACAATGAGCAGTTCTTC. This encodes CASSSHGGAYNEQFF.

This clonotype was observed many times. The chain employs TRBV7-2 and TRBJ1-1; D ambiguous. The CDR3 covers 14 residues. V was shortened by 2 bases and J by 0 bases, with 7 bases between the two germline ends. Germline assignment: CDR1 SGHTA and CDR2 FQGNSA. The DNA of the CDR3 is TGTGCCAGCAGCTTATCCATCATGAACACTGAAGCTTTCTTT. Translation: CASSLSIMNTEAFF.

In its sample, this clonotype was seen many times. The rearrangement uses TRBV5-4 and TRBJ1-4; a possible D gene is TRBD1 (5 bases). CDR1 and CDR2 from the germline V gene are SGHNT and YYREEE (reference sequence). V was cut by 3 bases and J by 3 bases, with 15 bases left in between. The CDR3 contains 16 residues. As DNA, the CDR3 is TGTGCCAGCAGCTCGGGACTGGGGAACGCTAATGAAAAACTGTTTTTT. Protein: CASSSGLGNANEKLFF.

This clonotype was recorded at least ten times. The DNA for the CDR3 is TGTGCCAGCAGTGACTCTAGCGCCGGGGAGCTGTTTTTT. Its protein product is CASSDSSAGELFF. The rearrangement uses TRBV6-4 and TRBJ2-2; weak D call: TRBD2 (5 bases). V lost 0 bases and J lost 6, with 5 bases in between. This CDR3 has 13 amino acids. Germline V gene sequence: CDR1 MRHNA, CDR2 SNTAGT.

This clonotype was seen repeatedly, ten times or more. V gene TRBV19 combines with J gene TRBJ1-5; tentatively, D is TRBD1 (6 bases). Trimming removed 10 bases from V and 0 bases from J, with 13 bases in between. This CDR3 has 14 amino acids. In germline, CDR1 is LNHDA, CDR2 SQIVND (reference sequence). Here the CDR3 reads CATRRTVSNQPQHF. CDR3 coding DNA: TGTGCCACCCGACGGACAGTTAGCAATCAGCCCCAGCATTTT.

The chain joins TRBV5-5 to TRBJ1-2, with a possible D match to TRBD1 (6 bases). CDR1 is SGHKS, CDR2 YYEKEE, per germline (reference sequence). The CDR3 extends over 17 amino acids. V was clipped by 1 base and J by 1 base, with 17 bases between them. The CDR3: CASSLRLGGLINYGYTF. CDR3 DNA sequence: TGTGCCAGCAGCTTGCGCCTTGGGGGCCTCATTAACTATGGCTACACCTTC.

This clonotype was observed many times. The chain uses TRBV14 and TRBJ1-4; D gene uncertain. The CDR3 length is 17 residues. The ends were cut back, 1 base at V and 6 bases at J, with 18 bases in the middle. Germline values: CDR1 SGHDN, CDR2 FVKESK. CDR3 residues: CASSQGVLGQPHEKLFF. As DNA, the CDR3 is TGTGCCAGCAGCCAAGGGGTATTAGGGCAGCCTCATGAAAAACTGTTTTTT. The full variable domain, its missing parts supplied by reference TRBV14 and TRBJ1-4, is EAGVTQFPSHSVIEKGQTVTLRCDPISGHDNLYWYRRVMGKEIKFLLHFVKESKQDESGMPNNRFLAERTGGTYSTLKVQPAELEDSGVYFCASSQGVLGQPHEKLFFGSGTQLSVL.

This clonotype was counted only a few times. The J gene is TRBJ2-2, the V gene TRBV7-9; 8 nucleotides match TRBD2. Germline CDR1 and CDR2: SEHNR and FQNEAQ (reference sequence). The CDR3 extends over 14 amino acids. V lost 5 bases and J lost 6; bases outside the gene matches: 5. The CDR3 bases are TGTGCCAGCAGCCTGGGACTAGTCTCCGGGGAGCTGTTTTTT. Translating it yields CASSLGLVSGELFF.

Ten or more counts support this clonotype. CDR3 nucleotide sequence: TGCAGTGCTGGACTAGCGGGATACGAGCAGTACTTC. As protein: CSAGLAGYEQYF. V is TRBV20-1 and J is TRBJ2-7; 12 bases map to TRBD2. V shed 5 bases, J shed 4 bases, and the junction held 0 bases outside the gene matches. In germline, CDR1 is DFQATT, CDR2 SNEGSKA (reference sequence). The CDR3 contains 12 residues.

The chain links TRBV11-2 to TRBJ2-3; D not certain. V was pared by 0 bases and J by 5 bases, with 6 bases between. The CDR3 is 13 residues long. Germline values: CDR1 SGHAT, CDR2 FQNNGV. CDR3 loop: CASSLERKDTQYF. The CDR3 nucleotides are TGTGCCAGCAGCTTAGAAAGGAAAGATACGCAGTATTTT.

This clonotype has a count of ten or more. The chain links TRBV6-5 to TRBJ2-1; 10 nucleotides align to TRBD2. V lost 5 bases to trimming and J lost 7 bases; unmatched junction nucleotides: 8. The CDR3 loop spans 15 amino acids. Germline V gene data show CDR1 as MNHEY and CDR2 as SVGAGI. In DNA form, the CDR3 reads TGTGCCAGCAGTCAGATAGCGGGAGGAGGGAATGAGCAGTTCTTC. It codes for CASSQIAGGGNEQFF.

This clonotype was seen ten or more times. V usage is TRBV2 and J usage is TRBJ1-5, with D possibly TRBD1 on 6 matching bases. This CDR3 is built from 14 residues. Germline V gene lookup returns CDR1 SNHLY and CDR2 FYNNEI. V gave up 4 bases and J gave up 7 bases, with 14 bases separating them. The CDR3 region is CASSALRGEQPQHF. The CDR3 DNA follows: TGTGCCAGCAGTGCTCTCAGGGGTGAACAGCCCCAGCATTTT.

As to this clonotype: This sequence may be a read error, since a much larger clone differs from it by one base. The V and J genes are TRBV24-1 and TRBJ2-1; D may be TRBD1 (5 bases). Germline values: CDR1 KGHDR, CDR2 SFDVKD. CDR3 size: 14 residues. CDR3 nucleotides: TGTGCCACCAGTGATTTGCAGGGTAGCCCTGAGGAGTTCTTC. Its translation: CATSDLQGSPEEFF.

This clonotype was counted ten times or more. The gene calls are TRBV4-1 and TRBJ1-1, with TRBD1 matching over 7 bases. Trimming took 2 bases from V and 5 from J; bases not matched to a gene: 8. CDR3 size: 15 residues. The germline V gene encodes CDR1 MGHRA and CDR2 YSYEKL. The CDR3 DNA is TGCGCCAGCAGCCAATTGACAGGGTCATGGACTGAAGCTTTCTTT. Translating it yields CASSQLTGSWTEAFF.

The sample holds many counts of this clonotype. The J gene is TRBJ2-1, the V gene TRBV20-1; 12 nucleotides line up with TRBD2. CDR3 length: 15 amino acids. Per the germline V gene, CDR1 is DFQATT and CDR2 is SNEGSKA (reference sequence). V was pared by 5 bases and J by 6 bases, with 8 bases of the junction left unmatched. The CDR3 DNA sequence: TGCAGTGCTGGGCTAGCGGGAGGGGTTCGCAATGAGCAGTTCTTC. As protein: CSAGLAGGVRNEQFF.